The rows below give T cell receptor beta chains drawn from one sample of a study of OX40 agonist ivuxolimab in advanced cancers. This table comes from immunoSEQ multiplex PCR, and its TCRdb copy is limited to in-frame clones, with some not included. The sample contains approximately 8,800 clones, about four fifths of which appear only once. The sample consisted of CD4+ or CD8+ T cells sorted from blood, taken in a trial of the OX40 agonist ivuxolimab. The receptors were sampled from an adult with an advanced solid tumor such as melanoma, head and neck, liver or kidney cancer. The conserved cysteine and the conserved F or W are not part of the CDR3 here.

v_gene	j_gene	CDR3aa
TRBV10-2	TRBJ1-2	ASGEQRTNYGYT
TRBV5-1	TRBJ1-4	ASSSPGQPNEKLF
TRBV9	TRBJ1-1	ASSVVGANTEAF
TRBV2	TRBJ2-2	ASSLIQYTGELF
TRBV9	TRBJ2-3	ASSVGLAGHTDTQY
TRBV11-1	TRBJ2-7	ASSLLAGGPLHEQY
TRBV9	TRBJ2-1	ASNRDSPEYNEQF
TRBV9	TRBJ2-3	ASSVAGGGQGGGTDTQY
TRBV6-4	TRBJ2-1	ASSGLAGAGNEQF
TRBV5-3	TRBJ2-7	ARSLVRDGFYEQY
TRBV4-2	TRBJ2-3	ASSQTGTTATDTQY
TRBV10-2	TRBJ2-6	ASRGQISPSGANVLT
TRBV9	TRBJ1-5	ASSVGGFGQPQH
TRBV13	TRBJ1-3	ASSAKFFAGNTIY
TRBV27	TRBJ2-3	ASSLSWTRGGCGDTQY
TRBV5-1	TRBJ2-4	ASSTAVGLLAKNIQY
TRBV4-1	TRBJ1-1	ASSNQEDRGAEAF
TRBV2	TRBJ2-3	ASSEEPAGAQY
TRBV27	TRBJ2-2	ASSFWGVGELF
TRBV10-1	TRBJ1-2	ASSLKTSRKTYGYT
TRBV9	TRBJ2-3	ASSPSGYSTDTQY
TRBV27	TRBJ2-3	ASGGPADTQY
TRBV10-3	TRBJ2-2	AISESADTHTGELF
TRBV19	TRBJ2-1	ASSFGQANAQV
TRBV9	TRBJ2-2	ASSFPSAGENTGELF
TRBV5-6	TRBJ1-2	ASSPWTGRYGYT
TRBV9	TRBJ1-1	ASSGQSLGTEAF
TRBV7-9	TRBJ1-1	ASSLVALGQVNTEAF
TRBV6-1	TRBJ2-3	ASSEGTADEQY
TRBV5-1	TRBJ2-1	ASSLETGVAYNEQF
TRBV7-3	TRBJ2-2	ASSPRGVSLNTGELF
TRBV6-6	TRBJ2-1	ASSPQENEQF